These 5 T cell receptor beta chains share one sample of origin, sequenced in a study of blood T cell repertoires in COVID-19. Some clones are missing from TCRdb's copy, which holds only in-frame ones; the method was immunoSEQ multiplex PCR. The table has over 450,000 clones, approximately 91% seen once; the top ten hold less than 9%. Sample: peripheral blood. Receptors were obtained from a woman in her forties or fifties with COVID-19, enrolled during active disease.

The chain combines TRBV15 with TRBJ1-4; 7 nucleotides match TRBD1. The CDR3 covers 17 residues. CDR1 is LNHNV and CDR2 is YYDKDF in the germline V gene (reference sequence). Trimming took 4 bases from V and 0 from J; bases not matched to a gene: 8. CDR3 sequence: CATSKGTAGATNEKLFF. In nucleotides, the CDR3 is TGTGCCACCAGCAAAGGGACAGCCGGCGCAACTAATGAAAAACTGTTTTTT.

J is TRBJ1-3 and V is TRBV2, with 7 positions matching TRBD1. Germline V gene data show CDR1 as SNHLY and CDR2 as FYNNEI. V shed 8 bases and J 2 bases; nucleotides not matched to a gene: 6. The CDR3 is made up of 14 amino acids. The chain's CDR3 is CASRGGVAGNTIYF. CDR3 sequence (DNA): TGTGCCAGCCGAGGGGGCGTCGCTGGAAACACCATATATTTT.

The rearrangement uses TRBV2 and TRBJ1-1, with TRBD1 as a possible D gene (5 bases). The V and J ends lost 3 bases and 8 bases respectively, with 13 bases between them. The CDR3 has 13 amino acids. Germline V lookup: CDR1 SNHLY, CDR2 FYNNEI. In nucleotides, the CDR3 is TGTGCCAGCAGTGAGTCAGGGTGGCTCGAAGCTTTCTTT. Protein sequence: CASSESGWLEAFF.

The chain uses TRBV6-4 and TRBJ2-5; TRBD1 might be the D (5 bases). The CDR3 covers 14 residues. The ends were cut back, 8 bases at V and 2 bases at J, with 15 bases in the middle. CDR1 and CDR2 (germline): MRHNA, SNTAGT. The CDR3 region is CASRAGRTQETQYF. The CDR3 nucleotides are TGTGCCAGCCGTGCCGGACGGACACAAGAGACCCAGTACTTC.

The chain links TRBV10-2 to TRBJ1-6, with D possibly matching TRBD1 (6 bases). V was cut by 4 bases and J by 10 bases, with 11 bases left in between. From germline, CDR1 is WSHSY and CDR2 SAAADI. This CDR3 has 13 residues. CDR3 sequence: CASSGQVKSPLHF. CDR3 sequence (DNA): TGCGCCAGCAGTGGACAGGTGAAGTCACCCCTCCACTTT.